A selection of T cell receptor beta chains follows, all from one sample in a study of identical twins. One entry per CDR3 protein results from TCRdb running MiXCR on the 5' RACE reads. The sample gives a few hundred thousand distinct CDR3 sequences, roughly an eighth of which show up once; approximately 1% is in the top ten. These data also formed part of another study, on yellow fever vaccine responses in identical twins.

Sequencing was carried out using CD4+ T cells sorted from blood. All receptors come from a woman between 18 and 29 years old in good health. Both conserved end residues are part of each CDR3. The order of the fields is J gene, D gene, clone size, V gene, CDR3 DNA, CDR3 protein. D genes are given only for firm matches. The size entry is marked missing in some rows and otherwise reads once, few, many or a size class.

>TRBJ2-5|TRBD1|few|TRBV27
TGTGCCAGCAGTTTATCGGGGACAGGGGGCGGAATACAACAAGAGACCCAGTACTTC
CASSLSGTGGGIQQETQYF
>TRBJ2-7|-|-|TRBV6-1
TGTGCCAGCAGTGAACACCTTTTCGCGTACGAGCAGTACTTC
CASSEHLFAYEQYF
>TRBJ2-7|-|-|TRBV25-1
TGTGCCAGCAGGCCCGCCGGAGCTAACTACGAGCAGTACTTC
CASRPAGANYEQYF
>TRBJ1-5|-|-|TRBV20-1
TGCAGTGCTAGCGGCCAGGGTAAGGATCAGCCCCAGCATTTT
CSASGQGKDQPQHF
>TRBJ1-1|TRBD1|-|TRBV19
TGTGCCAGTAGTGGATTACAGGGGGCGAGGAACACTGAAGCTTTCTTT
CASSGLQGARNTEAFF
>TRBJ2-5|TRBD1|-|TRBV20-1
TGCAGTGCTAGGCTTCCGGGACAGGGGTTAGAGACCCAGTACTTC
CSARLPGQGLETQYF
>TRBJ1-2|-|few|TRBV5-1
TGCGCCAGCAGCCCAACGACCGACATCTATGGCTACACCTTC
CASSPTTDIYGYTF
>TRBJ2-7|TRBD2|-|TRBV5-1
TGCGCCAGCAGCTCGGGACTAGCGGGGGCCTTCTACGAGCAGTACTTC
CASSSGLAGAFYEQYF
>TRBJ2-7|TRBD2|-|TRBV5-1
TGCGCCAGCAGCTTAAGTACTAGCGGGGTCTACGAGCAGTACTTC
CASSLSTSGVYEQYF
>TRBJ2-7|-|-|TRBV6-1
TGTGCCAGCAGCCAAGACAGGTCCCGCTACGAGCAGTACTTC
CASSQDRSRYEQYF
>TRBJ1-1|-|-|TRBV6-5
TGTGCCAGCAGTTACTCGAGGGGAGAGGGAGGAGCTTTCTTT
CASSYSRGEGGAFF
>TRBJ2-3|-|many|TRBV10-3
TGTGCCATCAGTGAGTCTCTGCTCTACACAGATACGCAGTATTTT
CAISESLLYTDTQYF
>TRBJ1-2|TRBD1|-|TRBV20-1
TGCAGTGCCGAGACAGGGGCTAACTATGGCTACACCTTC
CSAETGANYGYTF
>TRBJ2-2|TRBD1|-|TRBV28
TGTGCCAGCAGTTTACCCGGTACAGGGGCCGGGGAGCTGTTTTTT
CASSLPGTGAGELFF
>TRBJ2-6|TRBD1|-|TRBV10-3
TGTGCCGCTAAAGGGGGACAGCCACTCTCTGGGGCCAACGTCCTGACTTTC
CAAKGGQPLSGANVLTF
>TRBJ2-1|-|few|TRBV5-6
TGTGCCAGCAGCTTGGAGGGGGTGGGTAGCTATGAGCAGTTCTTC
CASSLEGVGSYEQFF
>TRBJ2-1|TRBD2|few|TRBV12-3/TRBV12-4
TGTGCCAGCAGTTTACGGGGGGAGGTCGTTGAGCAGTTCTTC
CASSLRGEVVEQFF
>TRBJ2-1|TRBD2|-|TRBV15
TGTGCCACCAGCAGAGTAACTAGCGGGAGGAGACGCGGTGAGCAGTTCTTC
CATSRVTSGRRRGEQFF
>TRBJ2-1|-|-|TRBV18
TGTGCCAGCTCACCTGGGCCCCCCGAGAGGCCTTCCAATGAGCAGTTCTTC
CASSPGPPERPSNEQFF
>TRBJ1-5|-|many|TRBV12-3/TRBV12-4
TGTGCCAGCACCAAAAGGCCGGGGATGGATGGCAATCAGCCCCAGCATTTT
CASTKRPGMDGNQPQHF
>TRBJ2-3|-|-|TRBV20-1
TGCACTGCCCCGGGGCTCCGGACAGATACGCAGTATTTT
CTAPGLRTDTQYF
>TRBJ2-5|-|few|TRBV12-3/TRBV12-4
TGTGCCACCTCGGAGGGCCAAGAGACCCAGTACTTC
CATSEGQETQYF
>TRBJ2-1|TRBD2|few|TRBV18
TGTGCCAGCTCAGCACGGACTAGCGGGACGCGCTCCTACAATGAGCAGTTCTTC
CASSARTSGTRSYNEQFF
>TRBJ2-3|TRBD2|-|TRBV7-2
TGTGCCAGCAGCTTAGCCCAGGCCCCCTACGAGCGGGGGGATCAAGATACGCAGTATTTT
CASSLAQAPYERGDQDTQYF
>TRBJ2-3|-|-|TRBV7-2
TGTGCCAGCAGCTTAGAATTCGGTAGAACCCAGTATTTT
CASSLEFGRTQYF
>TRBJ2-3|TRBD1|-|TRBV20-1
TGCAGTGCTGAAACCCGGGACAGAGCCACAGATACGCAGTATTTT
CSAETRDRATDTQYF
>TRBJ2-1|TRBD2|few|TRBV20-1
TGCAGTGCCGAGTCGGCGGGAGGTTTTGGTGAGCAGTTCTTC
CSAESAGGFGEQFF
>TRBJ2-5|TRBD1|-|TRBV7-8
TGTGCCAGCAGCTCCGGTCGTGTACAGGGGGTTGAGACCCAGTACTTC
CASSSGRVQGVETQYF
>TRBJ1-1|TRBD1|few|TRBV20-1
TGCAGTGCTAGAGAGACAGGGATGGGGTTATTAGGCACTGAAGCTTTCTTT
CSARETGMGLLGTEAFF
>TRBJ2-1|-|few|TRBV16
TGTGCCAGCAGCCCCGGAAGGGGGAGTGAGCAGTTCTTC
CASSPGRGSEQFF
>TRBJ2-5|TRBD1|-|TRBV18
TGTGCCAGCTCACCAACCTTTCTGACGGCAGGGGGAAAAGAGACCCAGTACTTC
CASSPTFLTAGGKETQYF
>TRBJ2-3|TRBD2|few|TRBV15
TGTGCCACCAGCAGGACGGGAGGGAATGGGGATACGCAGTATTTT
CATSRTGGNGDTQYF
>TRBJ2-7|-|-|TRBV20-1
TGCAGTGCTAGGGGGATCCGGGACAACTACGAGCAGTACTTC
CSARGIRDNYEQYF
>TRBJ1-2|TRBD1|-|TRBV12-3/TRBV12-4
TGTGCCAGCAAAAAGGACAGGGCTAACTATGGCTACACCTTC
CASKKDRANYGYTF
>TRBJ2-4|-|-|TRBV5-6
TGTGCCAGCAGCCCAGCCACCGGGGGAGGACCGAACATTCAGTACTTC
CASSPATGGGPNIQYF
>TRBJ2-1|TRBD2|few|TRBV6-1
TGTGCCAGCAGTGACCTAGCGGGAGCAATAAATGAGCAGTTCTTC
CASSDLAGAINEQFF
>TRBJ2-1|TRBD2|-|TRBV5-1
TGCGCCAGCAGCCGAAACAGGATAGGGCTAGCGGGAGAGAATGAGCAGTTCTTC
CASSRNRIGLAGENEQFF
>TRBJ1-2|-|many|TRBV5-1
TGCGCCAGCAGCTTGGATGTAGGGGCCAACTATGGCTACACCTTC
CASSLDVGANYGYTF
>TRBJ2-5|-|few|TRBV30
TGTGCCTGGAGTAACCAGAACCTAAGGCAAGAGACCCAGTACTTC
CAWSNQNLRQETQYF
>TRBJ2-3|-|few|TRBV5-1
TGCGCCAGCAGCTTGGAGGCTAGCGACACAGATACGCAGTATTTT
CASSLEASDTDTQYF
>TRBJ1-6|-|few|TRBV28
TGTGCCAGCAGTGCTTCAGGGAACTACTATAATTCACCCCTCCACTTT
CASSASGNYYNSPLHF
>TRBJ2-1|TRBD2|few|TRBV30
TGTGCCTGGACGGGGAATAGCGGGGGGGTATTCTACAATGAGCAGTTCTTC
CAWTGNSGGVFYNEQFF
>TRBJ2-3|TRBD1|-|TRBV18
TGTGCCAGCTCACCACCGACACAGGGGTTCGCAGATACGCAGTATTTT
CASSPPTQGFADTQYF
>TRBJ2-5|-|few|TRBV20-1
TGCAGTGCTTCTTGGACACAAGAGACCCAGTACTTC
CSASWTQETQYF
>TRBJ2-5|-|-|TRBV5-4
TGTGCCAGCAGCCCGGGAGGTCGAGGGGGCGCACAGGAGACCCAGTACTTC
CASSPGGRGGAQETQYF
>TRBJ2-3|-|few|TRBV7-2
TGTGCCAGCAGCTTTAAACAGGTTCGAACTAGCACAGATACGCAGTATTTT
CASSFKQVRTSTDTQYF
>TRBJ2-1|TRBD2|-|TRBV6-5
TGTGCCAGCAGTTACGTAGCGGGATTCTTCAATGAGCAGTTCTTC
CASSYVAGFFNEQFF
>TRBJ2-1|TRBD2|few|TRBV6-2/TRBV6-3
TGTGCCAGCAGCCGCAGCGGGGGAGGGGACAATGAGCAGTTCTTC
CASSRSGGGDNEQFF
>TRBJ1-3|-|-|TRBV6-5
TGTGCCAGCAGTTACAGCTCCCTTCAGAGAAACACCATATATTTT
CASSYSSLQRNTIYF
>TRBJ1-4|-|-|TRBV28
TGTGCCAGCCTCCCAGTCCGGGGAAGGGATAGCGAAAAACTGTTTTTT
CASLPVRGRDSEKLFF
>TRBJ2-1|-|few|TRBV5-1
TGCGCCAGCAGCTTGGGTACGGGAGCGATCTCCTACAATGAGCAGTTCTTC
CASSLGTGAISYNEQFF
>TRBJ1-4|TRBD1|-|TRBV29-1
TGCAGCGCAGGACAGGGGTTCGAAAAACTGTTTTTT
CSAGQGFEKLFF
>TRBJ2-3|-|-|TRBV7-2
TGTGCCAGCAGCTTAGTCCCCGGGACAGATACGCAGTATTTT
CASSLVPGTDTQYF